This TCR beta chain was recorded in a study of Ad26.COV2.S vaccination and SARS-CoV-2 variants. Regarding the study as a whole: The study found similar non-spike TCR breadth in vaccine and placebo recipients. Spike-specific CD8+ and CD4+ T cell responses reportedly showed substantial breadth after vaccination. Spike-specific TCR breadth in vaccine recipients exceeded that seen in placebo recipients.

This CDR3 contains 12 residues. V gave up 7 bases and J gave up 8 bases, with 11 bases separating them. Germline CDR1 reads SNHLY; CDR2 reads FYNNEI. A note on this clone: Antigen specificity is unknown.

Clones were read by immunoSEQ multiplex PCR, and TCRdb kept only the in-frame ones, dropping some. The sample records fewer than 150,000 clones, 70% to 90% being singletons. The source was peripheral blood, collected after recovery from COVID-19. This sequence was found in a human donor who had recovered from COVID-19. The chain joins TRBV2 to TRBJ1-4; D ambiguous. CDR3 bases: TGTGCCAGCAATCAGGTGGGAGAAAAACTGTTTTTT. This translates into CASNQVGEKLFF.